This T cell receptor beta chain was documented in a study of blood T cell repertoires in COVID-19. About the study: The samples span acute and convalescent COVID-19 from the United States, Italy and Spain. T cells, B-cell-depleted T cells, or PBMCs supplied cDNA or gDNA.

Libraries were prepared by immunoSEQ multiplex PCR; TCRdb keeps only in-frame clonotypes and omits some of them. The table has approximately 280,000 clones, 88% seen once; the top ten hold 9% to 9.5%. V was cut by 3 bases and J by 3 bases, with 3 bases left in between. The CDR3 runs 11 residues. Germline lookup yields CDR1 SNHLY and CDR2 FYNNEI. Regarding this clone: The sample has other DNA sequences that encode this CDR3 too.

V gene TRBV2 combines with J gene TRBJ2-7; unclear D gene. This clonotype originated in a man in his late teens or twenties with active or convalescent COVID-19. The source material was peripheral blood. CDR3 sequence: CASSDYYEQYF. The CDR3 bases are TGTGCCAGCAGTGACTACTACGAGCAGTACTTC.